The clone carrying this T cell receptor (beta chain) was counted once. Germline CDR1 reads SGHTA; CDR2 reads FQGNSA. The length of the CDR3 is 15 residues. V trimming: 3 bases; J trimming: 8 bases; junction bases outside the gene matches: 4. The data originate from a study of cytomegalovirus exposure and HLA in healthy donors. PCR amplification relied on 60 Vbeta primers (plus 13 Jbeta primers). Profiling relied on immunoSEQ multiplex PCR, and the TCRdb table lists in-frame clones only, not all of them. Of about 250,000 clones in the sample, around 84% were seen once. The sequenced material came from PBMCs. V and J are TRBV7-2 and TRBJ2-1; 13 nucleotides agree with TRBD2. This clonotype was obtained from a girl between 2 and 10 years old in good health and CMV-seronegative. The CDR3 nucleotides are TGTGCCAGCAGCTTTTGGACTAGCGGGAGCGATGAGCAGTTCTTC. Protein product: CASSFWTSGSDEQFF.